This TCR beta chain was documented in a study of blood T cells in healthy people across ages (dated by TCRdb to about 2015). As for the study more broadly: In model experiments, template switching captured about one uniquely barcoded TCR beta cDNA molecule for every two T cells. The study measured age-related changes in TCR beta repertoire diversity using deep sequencing normalized with unique cDNA molecular identifiers. The donors were split into four age groups: young (average around 15 years), middle-aged (around 40), aged (approximately 60) and long-lived (roughly 77). Donors of different ages were randomly distributed across sequencing lanes to avoid experimental bias. For two donors (one aged 18 to 29 and one aged 80 or older), the study analyzed two additional independent replicas of 1 million unique cDNA reads from the same blood draw.

Systemically healthy Caucasian individuals from Russia, 39 in total and aged roughly 6 to 95 years, were included as donors. Each donor gave about 9.8 milliliters of peripheral blood, drawn into EDTA-treated Vacutainer tubes. Ficoll-Paque density-gradient centrifugation was used to isolate PBMCs, with at least 6.5 million per sample. Total RNA, at least 5 micrograms per sample, was extracted from PBMCs with Trizol reagent. For every donor, an aliquot of PBMCs went through flow cytometry to measure the percentages of naive CD45RAhigh/CD27high T cells. In this sample, this clonotype turned up once. The antigen it recognizes is unknown. Base qualities are not provided; no much larger clone lies one nucleotide away. Weak support is all one read offers. The method was 5' RACE. The listed sequencing device is Illumina HiSeq 2500. A second roughly 7 to 11 cycle PCR used a sample-barcoded 5' primer and a J-beta primer mix. A unique molecular identifier was introduced onto each TCR beta cDNA molecule by a template-switch 5' adaptor carrying 12 random nucleotides. Each sample yielded at least 2.5 million CDR3-containing paired-end reads. All of the RNA was converted into first-strand cDNA using the Mint cDNA synthesis kit, with a TRBC-specific oligonucleotide serving as the primer. Following uracil-DNA glycosylase treatment, a first 18-cycle PCR with universal primers M1SS and BC2_uni_R was performed on all cDNA. Per the original workflow: Normalization of each sample was performed by random selection of 1 million high-quality reads, each carrying a distinct molecular identifier. Instead of being binned into consensus sequences, reads that shared molecular identifiers were thrown out. CDR3 identification, clonotype clustering and error correction used MiTCR with a Q25 quality threshold and the strictest error-elimination algorithm. A nonparametric unseen species model with Euler transformation was used to estimate a lower bound on total TCR beta diversity. TCRdb trimmed public reads at Q25 via fastp, called clones via MiXCR and kept in-frame beta chains. When rows share a CDR3 protein, they turn into one entry using the most common DNA and genes. Clone size and V and J calls follow TCRdb, not the original study. This sample is represented by about 780,000 distinct CDR3 sequences; about 46% of them were singletons. The top ten clonotypes cover about a sixth of the sample.

The research as a whole found: Compared with the aged group, the long-lived group had more naive CD4+ T cells, fewer expanded clones and increased TCR diversity, suggesting age selection. The CMV infection status of donors was not known, potentially confounding age-related changes in expanded clonotypes. Since profiling was done on bulk unsorted PBMCs, naive and antigen-experienced compartments could not be conclusively compared. Estimates of total diversity based on one million sequenced T cells were considered lower bounds and underestimates. A strong correlation was found between observed TCR beta diversity and the percentage of naive T cells measured by flow cytometry. Observed TCR beta diversity per million T cells fell roughly linearly with age, and a significant reduction was already apparent by age roughly 41.

The receptor was derived from a man older than 75 in good health. The sequenced sample was blood.

The nucleotide sequence reads as follows: TGTGCCACCAGCCCCTTGGGGCCAGGTCAAATCTCCTACAATGAGCAGTTCTTC. It is translated as CATSPLGPGQISYNEQFF. The V and J genes are TRBV15 and TRBJ2-1; the D gene is perhaps TRBD1, from 5 matching bases. Measured from the cysteine to the phenylalanine, the CDR3 is 18 residues long. Only the CDR3 portion is preserved as DNA: 54 bases, with reading frame beginning at the first base. A distance of 20 bases separates the germline ends of V and J, which lose 5 bases and 0 bases respectively. According to the germline V gene (reference sequence), CDR1 reads LNHNV and CDR2 reads YYDKDF.